Sequencing of this T cell receptor beta chain was carried out in a study of Tregs in tolerant kidney transplant recipients. Overall study findings and caveats: Changing PCR primers prevented nucleotide comparison between some patients' samples.

CDR1 is SGHAT and CDR2 is FQNNGV in the germline V gene. The CDR3 has 16 residues. V shed 0 bases and J shed 4 bases, with 15 bases lying between them. In regard to this clone: Its target is unknown.

Sequenced by immunoSEQ multiplex PCR; TCRdb stores in-frame clones only, minus some. This sample has fewer than 65,000 clones; approximately 83% occur once, and the top ten carry around 1.9%. Sequenced here: Tregs from blood, sampled before the transplant. This sequence joins TRBV11-2 and TRBJ2-5; maybe TRBD2 (6 bases). This TCR derives from a human donor who received a combined kidney and bone marrow transplant. The CDR3 DNA is TGTGCCAGCAGCTTAGAAACTAGCCGAGGAGGAGAGACCCAGTACTTC. This gives the protein CASSLETSRGGETQYF.